One and the same sample provided the 28 T cell receptor beta chains below, sequenced in a study of vaccination effects on CD4 cells after COVID-19. These TCRs are of unknown antigen specificity. Repertoires were generated with immunoSEQ multiplex PCR, while TCRdb's copy carries only in-frame clones and drops some. This sample yields nearly 35,000 clones, of which around 80% are seen a single time; 6.6% belongs to the top ten. Culturing for more than eight days preceded CD4+ T cell isolation. Their SARS-CoV-2 infection, verified by PCR, occurred between March and December 2020. Participants got two doses of BNT162b2 or mRNA-1273 vaccine. The specimen was CD4+ T cells from PBMCs cultured without peptide, collected after COVID-19 vaccination. Every receptor here comes from a human donor who had a prior SARS-CoV-2 infection.

This clone has only one observation. The rearrangement joins TRBV7-6 to TRBJ1-4; a possible D gene is TRBD1 (5 bases). Per germline, CDR1 SGHVS and CDR2 FNYEAQ. This CDR3 has 15 residues. Trimming removed 5 bases at V and 5 bases at J, with 15 bases between. The CDR3 spells CASSPRDGPNEKLFF. CDR3 in DNA: TGTGCCAGCAGCCCGCGGGACGGACCGAATGAAAAACTGTTTTTT.

This rearrangement joins TRBV2 to TRBJ2-5; 7 bases map to TRBD1. The germline gives CDR1 SNHLY, CDR2 FYNNEI. There are 14 residues in the CDR3. Unmatched junction bases numbered 5, after V lost 6 bases and J lost 1 base. As DNA, the CDR3 is TGTGCCAGCAGCCGGGACAGCAGCCAAGAGACCCAGTACTTC. This gives the protein CASSRDSSQETQYF.

This clone was observed once. V usage is TRBV5-1 and J usage is TRBJ2-6, with a weak D call TRBD2 (6 bases). The CDR3 consists of 18 residues. Germline CDR1 and CDR2: SGHRS and YFSETQ. Trimming removed 0 bases from V and 4 bases from J, with 17 bases in between. The CDR3 protein is CASSLVPSGGSGANVLTF. For the CDR3, the DNA is TGCGCCAGCAGCTTGGTGCCGTCTGGAGGGTCAGGGGCCAACGTCCTGACTTTC.

The count of this clone is one. This CDR3 is CASSFGLTGNEQFF. CDR3 in DNA: TGTGCCAGCAGCTTTGGACTAACAGGCAATGAGCAGTTCTTC. The V and J genes are TRBV5-6 and TRBJ2-1, with D perhaps TRBD2 (6 bases). The CDR3 extends over 14 amino acids. Trimming shortened V by 2 bases and J by 6 bases, and 12 bases separated the two germline ends. The germline gives CDR1 SGHDT, CDR2 YYEEEE. Variable domain in full (rest from reference TRBV5-6 and TRBJ2-1): DAGVTQSPTHLIKTRGQQVTLRCSPKSGHDTVSWYQQALGQGPQFIFQYYEEEERQRGNFPDRFSGHQFPNYSSELNVNALLLGDSALYLCASSFGLTGNEQFFGPGTRLTVL.

The V call is TRBV2, the J call TRBJ1-3; D not certain. The germline CDR1 and CDR2 sequences are SNHLY and FYNNEI. The CDR3 consists of 14 residues. Trimming left V 6 bases short and J 0 bases short, with 9 bases between. The CDR3 loop is CASSSDSSGNTIYF. The CDR3 region has the DNA TGTGCCAGCAGCAGTGACTCCTCTGGAAACACCATATATTTT.

The J gene is TRBJ2-7, the V gene TRBV5-4; 10 bases line up with TRBD2. Trimming took 4 bases from V and 3 from J; bases not matched to a gene: 7. In germline, CDR1 is SGHNT, CDR2 YYREEE (reference sequence). This CDR3 is 15 amino acids long. CDR3 sequence reads: CASSDWTSGGYEQYF. As DNA, the CDR3 is TGTGCCAGCAGCGACTGGACTAGCGGAGGCTACGAGCAGTACTTC. Full variable domain (rest looked up from reference TRBV5-4 and TRBJ2-7): ETGVTQSPTHLIKTRGQQVTLRCSSQSGHNTVSWYQQALGQGPQFIFQYYREEENGRGNFPPRFSGLQFPNYSSELNVNALELDDSALYLCASSDWTSGGYEQYFGPGTRLTVT.

The chain is built from TRBV5-1 and TRBJ2-5; D possibly matches TRBD1 or TRBD2 (5 bases each). Trimming took 4 bases from V and 1 from J, leaving 11 bases between them. Germline CDR1 is SGHRS and CDR2 is YFSETQ. The CDR3 runs to 14 residues. Here the CDR3 DNA reads TGCGCCAGCAGCAATCGGGGCTTCCAAGAGACCCAGTACTTC. This sequence encodes CASSNRGFQETQYF. Full variable domain (rest looked up from reference TRBV5-1 and TRBJ2-5): KAGVTQTPRYLIKTRGQQVTLSCSPISGHRSVSWYQQTPGQGLQFLFEYFSETQRNKGNFPGRFSGRQFSNSRSEMNVSTLELGDSALYLCASSNRGFQETQYFGPGTRLLVL.

The chain couples TRBV18 to TRBJ2-1, with D possibly being TRBD2 (6 bases). Germline CDR1 is KGHSH and CDR2 is LQKENI. V lost 6 bases to trimming and J lost 4 bases, with 13 bases between them. The CDR3 is 14 residues long. The CDR3 sequence: CASSPGLVYNEQFF. The CDR3 region has the DNA TGTGCCAGCTCCCCGGGACTTGTTTACAATGAGCAGTTCTTC.

This clone was counted a few times. The chain has TRBV6-2 or TRBV6-3 and TRBJ2-2; TRBD2 aligns across 10 bases. This CDR3 has 15 amino acids. CDR1 is MNHEY and CDR2 is SVGEGT in the germline V gene. V was clipped by 5 bases and J by 5 bases; unmatched bases: 5. CDR3 bases: TGTGCCAGCAGTCCGGGACTAGCGTTTACCGGGGAGCTGTTTTTT. Protein sequence: CASSPGLAFTGELFF.

On this clone itself: One junction end does not reproduce the germline sequence, and a read error may be involved. This chain joins TRBV27 and TRBJ2-2; no firm D call. The CDR3 sequence is 14 residues long. CDR1 and CDR2 (germline): MNHEY, SMNVEV (reference sequence). The CDR3 coding sequence is TGTGCCAGCAGTTTAGCCGAGAACTCCGGGGAGCTGTTTTTT. Translated: CASSLAENSGELFF.

The J gene is TRBJ1-2, the V gene TRBV6-6; TRBD1 matches 8 bases. The CDR3 is 14 amino acids. J lost 8 bases, V lost 2 bases, and 7 bases had no gene match. Per the germline V gene, CDR1 is MNHNY and CDR2 is SVGAGI (reference sequence). CDR3 nucleotide sequence: TGTGCCAGCAGTTACCTCGACAGGGGTCAGGGCTACACCTTC. This translates into CASSYLDRGQGYTF.

The chain employs TRBV21-1 and TRBJ2-3; the D call TRBD2 from the table was never checked on the DNA. TRBV21-1 is recorded as a pseudogene. The CDR3 runs 21 residues. The CDR3 nucleotides are TGTGCCAGCAGCAAAGTTCGACTAGCGGGAGCTACACCCACGGGTACAGATACGCAGTATTTT. This sequence encodes CASSKVRLAGATPTGTDTQYF.

The V call is TRBV2, the J call TRBJ2-3, with 14 bases matching TRBD2. Germline lookup yields CDR1 SNHLY and CDR2 FYNNEI. Germline trimming cut 6 bases from V and 7 bases from J; bases unmatched to any gene: 6. This CDR3 is 15 amino acids long. The CDR3 here is CASRRTSGGLNTQYF. The DNA of the CDR3 is TGTGCCAGCAGAAGGACTAGCGGGGGGTTAAATACGCAGTATTTT.

The V call is TRBV29-1, the J call TRBJ1-1; tentatively, D is TRBD1 (6 bases). The CDR3 has 13 residues. Germline CDR1 reads SQVTM; CDR2 reads ANQGSEA. The V and J ends lost 3 bases and 4 bases respectively, with 12 bases between them. The CDR3 sequence: CSVEEVGGTEAFF. The CDR3 DNA sequence: TGCAGCGTTGAGGAGGTAGGGGGCACTGAAGCTTTCTTT. The full variable domain, with the rest looked up from reference TRBV29-1 and TRBJ1-1, is SAVISQKPSRDICQRGTSLTIQCQVDSQVTMMFWYRQQPGQSLTLIATANQGSEATYESGFVIDKFPISRPNLTFSTLTVSNMSPEDSSIYLCSVEEVGGTEAFFGQGTRLTVV.

This clone was picked up a small number of times. The chain carries TRBV7-8 and TRBJ1-6; 7 positions agree with TRBD1. The CDR3 length is 16 residues. Germline CDR1 and CDR2: SGHVS and FQNEAQ. Trimming cost V 5 bases and J 6 bases; bases outside gene matches: 10. The CDR3 loop reads CASSISLQGTNSPLHF. The CDR3 coding sequence is TGTGCCAGCAGCATCAGTCTACAGGGGACTAATTCACCCCTCCACTTT.

The chain is built from TRBV6-4 and TRBJ1-6; D may be TRBD1 (6 bases). Germline V lookup: CDR1 MRHNA, CDR2 SNTAGT. This CDR3 spans 19 amino acids. The V end lost 0 bases, the J end lost 10 bases, and 25 bases lay between the germline ends. The DNA of the CDR3 is TGTGCCAGCAGTGACTCGACGAGGGGGACCATATTCTCGGGATCACCCCTCCACTTT. Translating gives CASSDSTRGTIFSGSPLHF.

This chain joins TRBV11-1 and TRBJ2-5; 7 positions match TRBD2. The CDR3 length is 13 residues. Germline V gives CDR1 SGHAT, CDR2 FQDESV (reference sequence). V shed 3 bases and J 5 bases; nucleotides not matched to a gene: 3. The CDR3 sequence is CASSFGGKETQYF. The CDR3 DNA reads as TGTGCCAGCAGCTTCGGGGGGAAGGAGACCCAGTACTTC.

The chain carries TRBV4-3 and TRBJ2-7; the D call may be TRBD1 or TRBD2 (5 bases each). Germline CDR1 is LGHNA and CDR2 is YSLEER. V lost 0 bases, J lost 6 bases, and 15 bases lay in between. The CDR3 runs to 15 residues. The CDR3 DNA reads as TGCGCCAGCAGCCAAGAGTGGAACTTGGGGGTCGAGCAGTACTTC. Its translation: CASSQEWNLGVEQYF.

The CDR3 reads CASSRNINSPLHF. Here the CDR3 DNA reads TGTGCCAGCAGTCGGAATATTAATTCACCCCTCCACTTT. The chain couples TRBV7-3 to TRBJ1-6; D is undetermined. CDR1 and CDR2 from the germline V gene are SGHTA and FQGTGA. Trimming pared 6 bases from V and 6 bases from J, leaving 9 bases between. This CDR3 contains 13 residues.

This sequence joins TRBV3-1 (or the pseudogene TRBV3-2) and TRBJ1-1; weak D call: TRBD1 (5 bases). The CDR3 has 14 residues. Germline CDR1 LGHDT, CDR2 YNNKEL (reference sequence). Trimming shortened V by 0 bases and J by 3 bases, and 8 bases separated the two germline ends. The chain's CDR3 is CASSQDSGYTEAFF. The DNA for the CDR3 is TGTGCCAGCAGCCAAGATTCAGGGTACACTGAAGCTTTCTTT.

The chain recombines TRBV20-1 with TRBJ2-3; D not resolved. Germline V gene data show CDR1 as DFQATT and CDR2 as SNEGSKA (reference sequence). The CDR3 consists of 15 residues. Between the trimmed V and J ends, which lost 3 bases and 1 base, there was a span of 14 bases. The CDR3 is CSASLGAGGTDTQYF. The CDR3 DNA sequence: TGCAGTGCTAGTCTCGGAGCTGGTGGCACAGATACGCAGTATTTT.

This sequence joins TRBV19 and TRBJ2-3; possibly TRBD2 for D (6 bases). The V gene's germline CDR1 is LNHDA and CDR2 SQIVND (reference sequence). This CDR3 has 16 residues. With 4 bases removed from V and 1 base from J, the gap between germline ends came to 15 bases. The CDR3 region has the DNA TGTGCCAGTAGTACGCGGGACCCCCCACGCACAGATACGCAGTATTTT. It encodes CASSTRDPPRTDTQYF.

This clone appeared once. J is TRBJ2-1 and V is TRBV6-5; 8 bases line up with TRBD1. The CDR3 consists of 14 residues. V shed 5 bases and J 3 bases; nucleotides not matched to a gene: 3. Germline CDR1 MNHEY, CDR2 SVGAGI. This chain's CDR3 is CASSTTGGYNEQFF. CDR3 bases: TGTGCCAGCAGTACCACAGGGGGCTACAATGAGCAGTTCTTC.

V and J are TRBV7-2 and TRBJ1-2; D is undetermined. Trimming cost V 5 bases and J 7 bases, with 17 bases left between them. The CDR3 runs to 14 residues. Looked up from germline, CDR1 is SGHTA and CDR2 is FQGNSA. The CDR3 region has the DNA TGTGCCAGCAGCCAAGGCCAAGTTTCGCGTGGCTACACCTTC. This codes for CASSQGQVSRGYTF.

The J gene is TRBJ2-1, the V gene TRBV5-5; 8 nucleotides line up with TRBD2. This CDR3 region has 15 residues. V shed 6 bases and J 4 bases; nucleotides not matched to a gene: 9. Germline V lookup: CDR1 SGHKS, CDR2 YYEKEE (reference sequence). In nucleotides, the CDR3 is TGTGCCAGCACCGGCGGGGGGACATCATACAATGAGCAGTTCTTC. Translated: CASTGGGTSYNEQFF.

CDR3 region: CAWSGGGETQYF. Here the CDR3 DNA reads TGTGCCTGGTCGGGGGGCGGAGAGACCCAGTACTTC. The chain combines TRBV30 with TRBJ2-5; D might be TRBD2 (7 bases). Germline V gives CDR1 GTSNPN, CDR2 SVGIG (reference sequence). CDR3 length: 12 residues. Deletions cut 5 bases from V and 4 bases from J, with 11 bases between.

V and J are TRBV7-2 and TRBJ2-2; D is undetermined. The V end lost 4 bases, the J end lost 2 bases, and 8 bases lay between the germline ends. The germline V gene has CDR1 SGHTA and CDR2 FQGNSA. The CDR3 extends over 14 amino acids. CDR3 sequence reads: CASSSAVNTGELFF. The CDR3 DNA follows: TGTGCCAGCAGCTCGGCGGTTAACACCGGGGAGCTGTTTTTT.

The chain combines TRBV5-1 with TRBJ2-1; 8 nucleotides match TRBD2. Germline V gene lookup returns CDR1 SGHRS and CDR2 YFSETQ. The CDR3 loop spans 16 amino acids. Trimming took 2 bases from V and 7 from J; bases not matched to a gene: 11. The CDR3 sequence is CASSFFSAGGRNEQFF. CDR3 nucleotide sequence: TGCGCCAGCAGCTTCTTTTCGGCGGGGGGAAGAAATGAGCAGTTCTTC.